These 10 T cell receptor beta chains share one sample of origin, sequenced in a study of monozygotic twins with cystic fibrosis. The repertoire was sequenced with immunoSEQ multiplex PCR; TCRdb's copy has only in-frame clones and lacks some. The top ten clones hold less than 2% of a sample with roughly 20,000 clones, about 97% of them seen once. Sequencing input: blood. The receptors were sampled from a woman in her twenties or thirties with cystic fibrosis.

The J gene is TRBJ2-1, the V gene TRBV2; weak D call: TRBD1 (6 bases). The CDR3 length is 16 residues. The germline CDR1 and CDR2 sequences are SNHLY and FYNNEI. The V gene lost 7 bases and the J gene lost 5 bases, with 21 bases spanning the gap. This CDR3 is CASIRQAPPGDNEQFF. DNA of the CDR3: TGTGCCAGCATTCGACAGGCACCCCCTGGGGACAATGAGCAGTTCTTC.

This clone was seen just once. The genes are TRBV6-5 and TRBJ1-1; D is undetermined. With 6 bases removed from V and 8 bases from J, the gap between germline ends came to 10 bases. The V gene's germline CDR1 is MNHEY and CDR2 SVGAGI. The CDR3 is made up of 11 amino acids. The CDR3 nucleotides are TGTGCCAGCAGCTCTACCCCAGAAGCTTTCTTT. Protein product: CASSSTPEAFF.

The CDR3 is CASSIGGHYEQYF. The CDR3 nucleotides read TGTGCCAGTAGTATAGGCGGCCACTACGAGCAGTACTTC. This rearrangement joins TRBV19 to TRBJ2-7, with no clear D. Deletions cut 1 base from V and 3 bases from J, with 7 bases between. From germline, CDR1 is LNHDA and CDR2 SQIVND (reference sequence). This CDR3 is 13 amino acids long.

The V gene is TRBV5-1, the J gene TRBJ1-6, with 7 bases lining up with TRBD1. CDR1 is SGHRS and CDR2 is YFSETQ in the germline V gene. V lost 4 bases and J lost 7; bases outside the gene matches: 14. The CDR3 totals 17 residues. In DNA form, the CDR3 reads TGCGCCAGCAGCGAGGGGGCAGGGGGAGGTGGAAATTCACCCCTCCACTTT. This codes for CASSEGAGGGGNSPLHF.

V usage is TRBV2 and J usage is TRBJ2-7; D is tentatively TRBD1 or TRBD2 (7 bases each). The germline V gene encodes CDR1 SNHLY and CDR2 FYNNEI. The V end lost 10 bases, the J end lost 4 bases, and 11 bases lay between the germline ends. The CDR3 is made up of 11 amino acids. The CDR3 sequence is CATRGGYEQYF. CDR3 nucleotide sequence: TGTGCCACCAGGGGGGGGTACGAGCAGTACTTC.

This clone was seen more than once but under ten times. The CDR3 coding sequence is TGTGCCAGCAGCTTTGGGTACACCGGGGAGCTGTTTTTT. The encoded protein is CASSFGYTGELFF. The chain links TRBV5-4 to TRBJ2-2; D ambiguous. The CDR3 runs to 13 residues. Germline CDR1 and CDR2: SGHNT and YYREEE (reference sequence). V lost 2 bases and J 3 bases, leaving 5 bases between the germline ends.

The chain joins TRBV5-4 to TRBJ1-2; 9 positions match TRBD1. The CDR3 is made up of 15 amino acids. CDR1 is SGHNT and CDR2 is YYREEE in the germline V gene (reference sequence). The V gene end was trimmed by 6 bases and the J gene end by 7 bases; junction bases not matched to a gene: 13. This CDR3 is CASTRRDRVWVGYTF. The DNA for the CDR3 is TGTGCCAGCACCCGCCGGGACAGGGTATGGGTTGGCTACACCTTC. The variable domain in full, completed from reference TRBV5-4 and TRBJ1-2, reads ETGVTQSPTHLIKTRGQQVTLRCSSQSGHNTVSWYQQALGQGPQFIFQYYREEENGRGNFPPRFSGLQFPNYSSELNVNALELDDSALYLCASTRRDRVWVGYTFGSGTRLTVV.

V is TRBV6-1 and J is TRBJ1-2; D unresolved. Germline V gene data show CDR1 as MNHNS and CDR2 as SASEGT. V dropped 7 bases and J dropped 8 bases, with 14 bases sitting between them. This CDR3 has 12 residues. The CDR3 protein is CASTRTAYGYTF. The CDR3, as DNA: TGTGCCAGCACTCGGACCGCGTACGGCTACACCTTC.

The chain combines TRBV6-1 with TRBJ2-3, with 12 bases identical to TRBD2. Germline V gene lookup returns CDR1 MNHNS and CDR2 SASEGT. This CDR3 comprises 15 residues. J was trimmed by 4 bases and V by 5 bases; bases with no gene match: 4. The CDR3 spells CASSPLAGGPDTQYF. The CDR3 region has the DNA TGTGCCAGCAGTCCTCTAGCGGGGGGGCCAGATACGCAGTATTTT.

V usage is TRBV11-2 and J usage is TRBJ2-5, with D unresolved. V was cut by 4 bases and J by 4 bases, with 7 bases left in between. The V gene's germline CDR1 is SGHAT and CDR2 FQNNGV. This CDR3 region has 12 residues. Here the CDR3 reads CASSSKVETQYF. In DNA, the CDR3 is TGTGCCAGCAGCTCTAAGGTAGAGACCCAGTACTTC.